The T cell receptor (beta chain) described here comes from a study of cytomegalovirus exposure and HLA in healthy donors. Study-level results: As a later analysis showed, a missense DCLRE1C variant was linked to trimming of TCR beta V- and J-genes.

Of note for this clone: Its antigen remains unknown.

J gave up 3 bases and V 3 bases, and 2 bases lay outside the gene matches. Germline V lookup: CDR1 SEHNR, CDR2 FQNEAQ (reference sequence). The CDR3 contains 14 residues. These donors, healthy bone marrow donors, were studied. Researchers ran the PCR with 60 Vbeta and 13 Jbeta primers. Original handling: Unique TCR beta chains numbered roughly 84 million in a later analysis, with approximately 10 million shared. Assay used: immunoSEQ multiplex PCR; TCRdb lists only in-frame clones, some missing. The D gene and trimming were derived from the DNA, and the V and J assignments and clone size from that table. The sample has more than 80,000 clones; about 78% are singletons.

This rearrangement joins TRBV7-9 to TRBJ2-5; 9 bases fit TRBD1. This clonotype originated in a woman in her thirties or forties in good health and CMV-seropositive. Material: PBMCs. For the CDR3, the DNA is TGTGCCAGCAGCTTTTGGACAGGGGAAGAGACCCAGTACTTC. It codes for CASSFWTGEETQYF.